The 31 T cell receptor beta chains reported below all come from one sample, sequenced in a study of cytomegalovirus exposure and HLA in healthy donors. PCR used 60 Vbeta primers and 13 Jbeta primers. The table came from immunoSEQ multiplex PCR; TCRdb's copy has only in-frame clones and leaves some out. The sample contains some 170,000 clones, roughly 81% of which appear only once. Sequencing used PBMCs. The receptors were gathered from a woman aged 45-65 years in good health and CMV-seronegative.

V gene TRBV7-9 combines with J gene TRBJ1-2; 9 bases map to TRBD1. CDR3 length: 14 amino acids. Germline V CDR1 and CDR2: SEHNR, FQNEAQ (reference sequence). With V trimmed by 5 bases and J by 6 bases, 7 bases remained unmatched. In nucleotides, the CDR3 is TGTGCCAGCAGCCGAAGGACAGGGGTCGATGGCTACACCTTC. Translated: CASSRRTGVDGYTF.

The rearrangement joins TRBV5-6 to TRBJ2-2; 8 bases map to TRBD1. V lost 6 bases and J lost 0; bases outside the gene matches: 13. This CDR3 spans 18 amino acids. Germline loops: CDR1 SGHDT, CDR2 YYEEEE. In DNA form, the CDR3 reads TGTGCCAGCACATTAGGGACAGGTGAATACACGAACACCGGGGAGCTGTTTTTT. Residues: CASTLGTGEYTNTGELFF. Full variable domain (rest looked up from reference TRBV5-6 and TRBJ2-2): DAGVTQSPTHLIKTRGQQVTLRCSPKSGHDTVSWYQQALGQGPQFIFQYYEEEERQRGNFPDRFSGHQFPNYSSELNVNALLLGDSALYLCASTLGTGEYTNTGELFFGEGSRLTVL.

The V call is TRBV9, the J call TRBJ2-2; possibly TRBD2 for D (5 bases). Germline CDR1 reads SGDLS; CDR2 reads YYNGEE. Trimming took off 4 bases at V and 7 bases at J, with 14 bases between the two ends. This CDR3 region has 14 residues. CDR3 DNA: TGTGCCAGCAGCCCCTGGGGAGAGAACGGGGAGCTGTTTTTT. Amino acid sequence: CASSPWGENGELFF.

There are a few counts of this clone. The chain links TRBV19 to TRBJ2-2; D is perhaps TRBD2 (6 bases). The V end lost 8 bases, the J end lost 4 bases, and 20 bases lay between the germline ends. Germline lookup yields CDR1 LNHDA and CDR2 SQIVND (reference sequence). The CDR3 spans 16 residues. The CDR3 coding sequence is TGTGCCAGTTCAAAGGAGGGCAGTAGTTCCACCGGGGAGCTGTTTTTT. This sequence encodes CASSKEGSSSTGELFF.

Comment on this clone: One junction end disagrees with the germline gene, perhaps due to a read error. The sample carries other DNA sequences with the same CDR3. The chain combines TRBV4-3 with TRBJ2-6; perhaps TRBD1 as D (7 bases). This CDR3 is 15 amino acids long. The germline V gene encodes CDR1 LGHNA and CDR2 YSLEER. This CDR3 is CASSRAGGNANVLTF. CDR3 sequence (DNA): TGCGCCAGCAGCCGAGCAGGGGGGAACGCCAACGTCCTTACTTTC.

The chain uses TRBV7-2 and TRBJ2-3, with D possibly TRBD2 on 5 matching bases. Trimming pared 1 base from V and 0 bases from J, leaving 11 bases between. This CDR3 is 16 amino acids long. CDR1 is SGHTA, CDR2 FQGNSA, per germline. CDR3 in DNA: TGTGCCAGCAGCTTAGAGGATGGCGGGAGCACAGATACGCAGTATTTT. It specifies CASSLEDGGSTDTQYF.

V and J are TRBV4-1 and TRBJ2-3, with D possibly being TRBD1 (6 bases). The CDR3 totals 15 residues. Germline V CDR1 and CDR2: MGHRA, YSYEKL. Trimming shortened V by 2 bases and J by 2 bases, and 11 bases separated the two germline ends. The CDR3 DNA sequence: TGCGCCAGCAGCCAACAGGGGTTTAACACAGATACGCAGTATTTT. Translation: CASSQQGFNTDTQYF.

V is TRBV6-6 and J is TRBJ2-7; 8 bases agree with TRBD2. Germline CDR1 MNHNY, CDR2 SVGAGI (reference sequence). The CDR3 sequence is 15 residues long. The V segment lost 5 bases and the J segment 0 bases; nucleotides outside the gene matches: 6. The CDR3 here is CASSLTSGPSYEQYF. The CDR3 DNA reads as TGTGCCAGCAGTCTTACTAGCGGTCCCTCCTACGAGCAGTACTTC.

This CDR3 is CSALGGLLFF. The CDR3 bases are TGCAGTGCCCTAGGCGGGCTGCTGTTTTTT. The chain links TRBV20-1 to TRBJ1-4; no clear D. The germline V and J ends were trimmed by 6 bases and 14 bases, with 13 bases remaining between them. CDR1 is DFQATT and CDR2 is SNEGSKA in the germline V gene (reference sequence). The CDR3 sequence is 10 residues long.

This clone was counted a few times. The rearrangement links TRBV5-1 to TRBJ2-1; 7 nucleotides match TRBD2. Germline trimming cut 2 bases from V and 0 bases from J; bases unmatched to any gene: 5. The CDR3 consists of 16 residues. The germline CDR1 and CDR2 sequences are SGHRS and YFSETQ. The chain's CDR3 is CASSFLAGSSYNEQFF. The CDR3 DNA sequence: TGCGCCAGCAGCTTCTTAGCGGGCAGCTCCTACAATGAGCAGTTCTTC.

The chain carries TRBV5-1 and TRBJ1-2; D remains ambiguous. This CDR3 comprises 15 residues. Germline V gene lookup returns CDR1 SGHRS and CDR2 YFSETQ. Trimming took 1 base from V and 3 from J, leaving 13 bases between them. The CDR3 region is CASSLSGPGDYGYTF. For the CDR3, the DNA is TGCGCCAGCAGCTTGTCAGGACCGGGAGACTATGGCTACACCTTC.

The CDR3 loop reads CASSKRETGSKNIQYF. DNA for the CDR3: TGTGCCAGTAGTAAAAGGGAGACAGGGTCAAAAAACATTCAGTACTTC. This chain joins TRBV19 and TRBJ2-4; 7 bases agree with TRBD1. This CDR3 has 16 amino acids. Trimming at V came to 4 bases and at J to 4 bases, leaving 10 bases not matched to a gene. Germline loops: CDR1 LNHDA, CDR2 SQIVND (reference sequence).

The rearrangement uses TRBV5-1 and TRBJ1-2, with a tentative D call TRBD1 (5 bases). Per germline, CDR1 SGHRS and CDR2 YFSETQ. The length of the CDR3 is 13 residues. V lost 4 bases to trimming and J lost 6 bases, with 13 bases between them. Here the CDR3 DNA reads TGCGCCAGCAGCCCAGTCACGGGGGATGGCTACACCTTC. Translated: CASSPVTGDGYTF.

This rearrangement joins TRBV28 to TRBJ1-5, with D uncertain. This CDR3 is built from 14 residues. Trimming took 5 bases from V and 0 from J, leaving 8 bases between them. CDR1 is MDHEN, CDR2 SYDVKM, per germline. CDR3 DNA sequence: TGTGCCAGCAGTACCCACTCTAGCAATCAGCCCCAGCATTTT. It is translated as CASSTHSSNQPQHF.

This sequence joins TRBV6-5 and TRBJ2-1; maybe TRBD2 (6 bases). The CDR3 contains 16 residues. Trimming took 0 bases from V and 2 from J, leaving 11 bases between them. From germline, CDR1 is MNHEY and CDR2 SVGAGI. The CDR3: CASSYSGGVTYNEQFF. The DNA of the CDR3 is TGTGCCAGCAGTTACTCAGGAGGGGTCACCTACAATGAGCAGTTCTTC.

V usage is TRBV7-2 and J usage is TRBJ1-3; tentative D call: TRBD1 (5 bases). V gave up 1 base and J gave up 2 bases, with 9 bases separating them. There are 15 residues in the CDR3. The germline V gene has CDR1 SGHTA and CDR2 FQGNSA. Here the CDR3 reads CASSLGQLTGNTIYF. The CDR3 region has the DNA TGTGCCAGCAGCTTAGGACAGTTAACTGGAAACACCATATATTTT.

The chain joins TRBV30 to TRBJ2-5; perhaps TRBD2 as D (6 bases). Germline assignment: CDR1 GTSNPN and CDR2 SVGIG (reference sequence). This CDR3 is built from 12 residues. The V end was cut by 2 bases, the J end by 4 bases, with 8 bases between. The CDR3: CAWSLGGETQYF. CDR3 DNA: TGTGCCTGGAGTTTGGGGGGAGAGACCCAGTACTTC.

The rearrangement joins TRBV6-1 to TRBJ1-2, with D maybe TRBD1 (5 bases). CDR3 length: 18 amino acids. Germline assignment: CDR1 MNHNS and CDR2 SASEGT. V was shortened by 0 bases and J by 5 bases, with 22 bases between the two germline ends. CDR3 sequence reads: CASSEATNSRGVRYGYTF. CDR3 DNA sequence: TGTGCCAGCAGTGAAGCCACGAATTCCCGGGGGGTCAGATATGGCTACACCTTC.

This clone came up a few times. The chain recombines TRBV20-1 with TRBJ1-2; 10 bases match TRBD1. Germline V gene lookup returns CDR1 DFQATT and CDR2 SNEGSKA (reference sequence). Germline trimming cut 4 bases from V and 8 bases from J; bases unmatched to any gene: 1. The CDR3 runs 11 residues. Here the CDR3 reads CSATTGGGYTF. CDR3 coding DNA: TGCAGTGCTACGACAGGGGGCGGCTACACCTTC.

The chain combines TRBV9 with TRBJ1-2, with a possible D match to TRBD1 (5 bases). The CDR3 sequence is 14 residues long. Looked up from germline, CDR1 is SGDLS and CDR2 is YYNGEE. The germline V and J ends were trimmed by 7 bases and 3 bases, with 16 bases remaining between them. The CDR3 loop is CASGPDDSYYGYTF. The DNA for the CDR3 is TGTGCCAGCGGCCCAGATGACAGCTACTATGGCTACACCTTC. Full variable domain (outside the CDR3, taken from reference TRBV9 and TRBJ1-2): DSGVTQTPKHLITATGQRVTLRCSPRSGDLSVYWYQQSLDQGLQFLIQYYNGEERAKGNILERFSAQQFPDLHSELNLSSLELGDSALYFCASGPDDSYYGYTFGSGTRLTVV.

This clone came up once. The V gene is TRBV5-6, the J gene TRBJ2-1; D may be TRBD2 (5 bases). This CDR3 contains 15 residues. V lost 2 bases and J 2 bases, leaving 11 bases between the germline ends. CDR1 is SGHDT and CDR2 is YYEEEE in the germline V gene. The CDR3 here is CASSFSLTTYNEQFF. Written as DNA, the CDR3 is TGTGCCAGCAGCTTCTCTTTGACTACCTACAATGAGCAGTTCTTC.

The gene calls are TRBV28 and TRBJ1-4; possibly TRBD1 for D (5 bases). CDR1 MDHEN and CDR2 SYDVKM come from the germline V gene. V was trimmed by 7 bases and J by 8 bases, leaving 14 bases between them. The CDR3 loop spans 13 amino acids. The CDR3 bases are TGTGCCAGCAACGACAGAATTTTCGAAAAACTGTTTTTT. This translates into CASNDRIFEKLFF.

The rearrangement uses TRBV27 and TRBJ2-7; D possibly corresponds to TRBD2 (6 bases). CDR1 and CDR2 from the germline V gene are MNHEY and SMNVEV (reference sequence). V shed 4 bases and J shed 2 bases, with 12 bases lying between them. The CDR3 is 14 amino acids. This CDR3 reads CASSYRRDAYEQYF. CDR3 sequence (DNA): TGTGCCAGCAGTTATCGGCGGGACGCCTACGAGCAGTACTTC.

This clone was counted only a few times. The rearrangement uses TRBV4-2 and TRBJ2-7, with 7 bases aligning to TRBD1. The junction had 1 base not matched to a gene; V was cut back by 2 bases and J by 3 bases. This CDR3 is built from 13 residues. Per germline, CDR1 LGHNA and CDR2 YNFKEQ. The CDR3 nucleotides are TGTGCCAGCAGCCAAAGACAGGGCTACGAGCAGTACTTC. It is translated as CASSQRQGYEQYF.

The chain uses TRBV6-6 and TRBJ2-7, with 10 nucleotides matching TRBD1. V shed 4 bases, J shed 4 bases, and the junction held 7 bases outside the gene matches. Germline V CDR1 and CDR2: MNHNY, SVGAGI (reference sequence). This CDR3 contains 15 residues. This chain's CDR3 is CASSSSGDRGYEQYF. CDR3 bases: TGTGCCAGCAGTTCCTCGGGGGACAGGGGTTACGAGCAGTACTTC.

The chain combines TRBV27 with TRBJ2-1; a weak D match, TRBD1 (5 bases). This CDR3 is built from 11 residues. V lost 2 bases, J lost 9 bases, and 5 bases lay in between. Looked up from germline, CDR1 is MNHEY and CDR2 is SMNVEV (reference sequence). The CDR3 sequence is CASSLRGEQFF. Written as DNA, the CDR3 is TGTGCCAGCAGTTTAAGGGGTGAGCAGTTCTTC.

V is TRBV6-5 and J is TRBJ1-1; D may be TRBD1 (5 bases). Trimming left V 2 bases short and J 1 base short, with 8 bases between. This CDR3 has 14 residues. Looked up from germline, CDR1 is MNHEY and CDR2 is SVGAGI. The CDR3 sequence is CASSYLTGNTEAFF. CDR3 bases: TGTGCCAGCAGTTACCTAACAGGGAACACTGAAGCTTTCTTT.

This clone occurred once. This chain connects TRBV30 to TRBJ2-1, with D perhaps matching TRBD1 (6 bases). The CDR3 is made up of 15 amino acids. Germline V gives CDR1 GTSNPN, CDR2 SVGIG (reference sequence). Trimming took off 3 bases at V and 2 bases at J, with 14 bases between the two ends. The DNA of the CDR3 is TGTGCCTGGAGCCGAGGGGGAATCCCCTACAATGAGCAGTTCTTC. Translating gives CAWSRGGIPYNEQFF.

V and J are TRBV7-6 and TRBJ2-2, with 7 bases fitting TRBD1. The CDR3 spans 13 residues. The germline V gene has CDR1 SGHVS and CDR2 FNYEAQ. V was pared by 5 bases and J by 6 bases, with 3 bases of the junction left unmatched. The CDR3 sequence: CASSRTGPGELFF. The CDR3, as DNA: TGTGCCAGCAGCCGGACAGGTCCCGGGGAGCTGTTTTTT.

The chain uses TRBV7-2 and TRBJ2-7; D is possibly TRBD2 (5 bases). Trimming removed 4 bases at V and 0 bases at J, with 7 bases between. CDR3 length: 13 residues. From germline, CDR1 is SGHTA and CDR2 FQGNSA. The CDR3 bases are TGTGCCAGCAGCTCGCGGGCCTCCTACGAGCAGTACTTC. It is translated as CASSSRASYEQYF.

CDR3 sequence reads: CASSVVGLAATPDTQYF. The CDR3 bases are TGTGCCAGCAGCGTAGTGGGACTAGCGGCGACTCCGGATACGCAGTATTTT. The genes are TRBV9 and TRBJ2-3, with 11 bases aligning to TRBD2. The CDR3 spans 17 residues. Germline V gene lookup returns CDR1 SGDLS and CDR2 YYNGEE. J lost 6 bases, V lost 0 bases, and 9 bases had no gene match.